This TCR beta chain was sequenced in a study of blood T cell repertoires in COVID-19. V lost 6 bases, J lost 0 bases, and 8 bases stayed unmatched. The CDR3 length is 16 residues. From germline, CDR1 is MNHEY and CDR2 SMNVEV (reference sequence). Assay: immunoSEQ multiplex PCR; the TCRdb copy retains only in-frame clones and omits some. The data show roughly 250,000 clones, 75% to 90% seen once. This rearrangement joins TRBV27 to TRBJ1-2; TRBD1 matches 9 bases. Input material: peripheral blood. The TCR was taken from a man aged 25 to 40 with acute or convalescent COVID-19. The CDR3 protein is CASRGDRVDSNYGYTF. Here the CDR3 DNA reads TGTGCCAGCAGGGGGGACAGGGTTGATTCTAACTATGGCTACACCTTC.